This T cell receptor (beta chain) emerged from a study of cytotoxic CD8 clonotypes in ibrutinib-treated CLL. Study overall: IGHV unmutated 17 to 18; relapsed/refractory more than ten; treatment-naive roughly 15.

Assay used: immunoSEQ multiplex PCR; TCRdb lists only in-frame clones, some missing. The table includes around 130,000 clones, under 90% detected once. The germline V gene encodes CDR1 MDHEN and CDR2 SYDVKM. The CDR3 consists of 15 residues. After removal of 7 bases from V and 6 bases from J, the junction contained 9 bases not matched to a gene. This sequence joins TRBV28 and TRBJ1-5; 10 bases are shared with TRBD1. Specimen: PBMCs, collected after 24 months of ibrutinib treatment. This TCR was recovered from a human donor with chronic lymphocytic leukemia. The CDR3, as DNA: TGTGCCAGCACAGACCGGACAGGGGGTATTCAGCCCCAGCATTTT. Translation: CASTDRTGGIQPQHF.